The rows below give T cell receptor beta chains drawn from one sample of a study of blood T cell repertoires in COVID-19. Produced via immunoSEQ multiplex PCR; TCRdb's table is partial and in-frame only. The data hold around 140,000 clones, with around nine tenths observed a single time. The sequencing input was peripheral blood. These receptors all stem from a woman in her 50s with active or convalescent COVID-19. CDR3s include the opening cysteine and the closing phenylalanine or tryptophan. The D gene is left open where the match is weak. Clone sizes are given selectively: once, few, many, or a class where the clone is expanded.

CASSLQGQGAEQYF | TGTGCCAGCTCACTCCAAGGACAGGGGGCCGAGCAGTACTTC | TRBJ2-7 | TRBV18 | TRBD1 | .
CASSPQGGGETEAFF | TGTGCCAGCAGCCCCCAGGGAGGGGGGGAGACTGAAGCTTTCTTT | TRBJ1-1 | TRBV7-3 | . | .
CASSPTGGNEQFF | TGCGCCAGCAGTCCCACAGGGGGAAATGAGCAGTTCTTC | TRBJ2-1 | TRBV5-1 | TRBD1 | .
CAWRGPSYEQYF | TGTGCCTGGAGGGGGCCCTCCTACGAGCAGTACTTC | TRBJ2-7 | TRBV30 | . | .
CAWSRGQGANYGYTF | TGTGCCTGGAGTCGGGGACAGGGGGCCAACTATGGCTACACCTTC | TRBJ1-2 | TRBV30 | TRBD1 | .
CASSEDRRGSNQPQHF | TGTGCCAGTAGTGAGGACAGAAGGGGTAGCAATCAGCCCCAGCATTTT | TRBJ1-5 | TRBV19 | . | .
CSVGRGVNYGYTF | TGCAGCGTTGGCAGGGGAGTAAACTATGGCTACACCTTC | TRBJ1-2 | TRBV29-1 | . | .
CASSSSDRVSNQPQHF | TGTGCCAGCAGCAGCTCGGACAGGGTCAGCAATCAGCCCCAGCATTTT | TRBJ1-5 | TRBV7-9 | TRBD1 | .
CASSQEKAFEQYF | TGTGCCAGCAGCCAAGAGAAAGCGTTCGAGCAGTACTTC | TRBJ2-7 | TRBV4-2 | . | .
CASRRQGSTDTQYF | TGTGCCAGCAGGAGACAGGGAAGCACAGATACGCAGTATTTT | TRBJ2-3 | TRBV6-5 | TRBD1 | .
CASSSPSGGFSETQYF | TGTGCCAGCAGCAGCCCTTCTGGGGGGTTCTCGGAGACCCAGTACTTC | TRBJ2-5 | TRBV7-2 | . | .
CASSYRRGGNQPQHF | TGTGCCAGCAGTTACAGGAGGGGAGGCAATCAGCCCCAGCATTTT | TRBJ1-5 | TRBV6-5 | . | .
CSVPDRLNTEAFF | TGCAGCGTTCCGGACAGGTTGAACACTGAAGCTTTCTTT | TRBJ1-1 | TRBV29-1 | TRBD1 | .
CASSPGPGRHISYNEQFF | TGTGCCAGCAGCCCCGGCCCAGGGCGCCATATCTCCTACAATGAGCAGTTCTTC | TRBJ2-1 | TRBV7-9 | . | few
CASSPGTSLQTQYF | TGCGCCAGCAGCCCCGGGACTAGCTTGCAGACCCAGTACTTC | TRBJ2-5 | TRBV5-1 | TRBD2 | .
CASSQEGTVGYTF | TGTGCCAGCAGCCAAGAGGGGACTGTTGGCTACACCTTC | TRBJ1-2 | TRBV3-1/TRBV3-2 | . | .
CASSYFGVEQYF | TGTGCCAGCAGTTACTTCGGGGTAGAGCAGTACTTC | TRBJ2-7 | TRBV6-6 | . | .
CSVDRVTEAFF | TGCAGCGTCGACAGGGTTACTGAAGCTTTCTTT | TRBJ1-1 | TRBV29-1 | TRBD1 | .
CASSRLGESREVPDTQYF | TGTGCCAGCAGCCGACTCGGCGAGTCGCGGGAGGTTCCAGATACGCAGTATTTT | TRBJ2-3 | TRBV14 | TRBD2 | few
CASSDAAGGANVLTF | TGTGCCAGCTCCGATGCGGCCGGGGGTGCCAACGTCCTGACTTTC | TRBJ2-6 | TRBV6-5 | . | .
CASSPTGGGGTEAFF | TGTGCCAGCAGCCCAACAGGGGGCGGGGGCACTGAAGCTTTCTTT | TRBJ1-1 | TRBV7-3 | TRBD1 | many
CASSLRLAGSTDTQYF | TGTGCCAGCAGCCTTAGACTAGCGGGGAGCACAGATACGCAGTATTTT | TRBJ2-3 | TRBV4-2 | TRBD2 | .
CASSLLGGVGTDTQYF | TGTGCCAGCAGCCTATTAGGGGGAGTGGGCACAGATACGCAGTATTTT | TRBJ2-3 | TRBV3-1/TRBV3-2 | . | .
CASSLTRRGNTIYF | TGTGCCAGCAGCTTGACTAGACGCGGAAACACCATATATTTT | TRBJ1-3 | TRBV5-8 | . | .
CASSPGTGDINTEAFF | TGTGCCAGCTCACCAGGGACAGGGGACATTAACACTGAAGCTTTCTTT | TRBJ1-1 | TRBV18 | TRBD1 | .
CSAIDPGTGEYEQYF | TGCAGTGCTATTGACCCGGGGACAGGGGAATACGAGCAGTACTTC | TRBJ2-7 | TRBV20-1 | TRBD1 | .
CASSLNGLAKNSPLHF | TGTGCCAGCAGCTTAAATGGGTTAGCAAAGAATTCACCCCTCCACTTT | TRBJ1-6 | TRBV7-3 | . | .
CASSPLASADTQYF | TGTGCCAGCTCACCTCTCGCTAGCGCAGATACGCAGTATTTT | TRBJ2-3 | TRBV18 | . | .
CAWMGRDGKNTGELFF | TGTGCCTGGATGGGGAGGGACGGCAAAAACACCGGGGAGCTGTTTTTT | TRBJ2-2 | TRBV30 | TRBD2 | .
CSVGGSADTQYF | TGCAGCGTTGGCGGGAGCGCAGATACGCAGTATTTT | TRBJ2-3 | TRBV29-1 | TRBD2 | .
CASSVARWGQGSPLHF | TGTGCCAGCAGCGTGGCTCGGTGGGGGCAGGGTTCACCCCTCCACTTT | TRBJ1-6 | TRBV13 | . | .
CASSLNPGQGSTDTQYF | TGTGCCAGCAGCTTAAATCCGGGACAGGGGAGCACAGATACGCAGTATTTT | TRBJ2-3 | TRBV7-3 | TRBD1 | .
CASSPDRVNTEAFF | TGTGCCAGCTCACCCGACAGGGTGAACACTGAAGCTTTCTTT | TRBJ1-1 | TRBV18 | TRBD1 | .
CASSPRTGGYNEQFF | TGTGCCAGCAGCCCAAGGACAGGGGGCTACAATGAGCAGTTCTTC | TRBJ2-1 | TRBV11-3 | TRBD1 | .
CASSHLLGVENSPLHF | TGCGCCAGCAGCCACCTGCTCGGGGTAGAAAATTCACCCCTCCACTTT | TRBJ1-6 | TRBV4-1 | . | .
CASSVGGTVTYEQYF | TGTGCCAGCAGCGTAGGAGGTACGGTAACCTACGAGCAGTACTTC | TRBJ2-7 | TRBV9 | . | .
CASSFSRQRQPQHF | TGTGCCAGCAGTTTTTCCCGCCAGCGCCAGCCCCAGCATTTT | TRBJ1-5 | TRBV28 | . | few
CASSQEPRSNYGYTF | TGTGCCAGCAGCCAAGAGCCCAGGTCGAACTATGGCTACACCTTC | TRBJ1-2 | TRBV3-1/TRBV3-2 | . | .
CASSWGGRVGNQPQHF | TGTGCCAGCAGCTGGGGGGGGCGGGTAGGCAATCAGCCCCAGCATTTT | TRBJ1-5 | TRBV7-2 | . | .
CASSMGQGEYNEQFF | TGTGCCAGCAGCATGGGACAGGGTGAATACAATGAGCAGTTCTTC | TRBJ2-1 | TRBV7-6 | TRBD1 | once
CASSEGAGQETQYF | TGTGCCAGTTCAGAGGGGGCTGGCCAAGAGACCCAGTACTTC | TRBJ2-5 | TRBV6-5 | TRBD1 | .
CAWSVGQSINEQFF | TGTGCCTGGAGCGTAGGACAGAGCATCAATGAGCAGTTCTTC | TRBJ2-1 | TRBV30 | . | once
CASSRQLIYNSPLHF | TGTGCCAGCAGCCGACAGCTGATATATAATTCACCCCTCCACTTT | TRBJ1-6 | TRBV27 | . | .